This T cell receptor (beta chain) is drawn from a study of blood T cell repertoires in COVID-19. The wider study: COVID-19 samples, acute and convalescent, were from the United States, Italy and Spain. Sources were T cells, B-cell-depleted T cells, or PBMCs; the material itself was cDNA or gDNA.

Original handling: From reference gene primer amplification, estimates of nucleated cell counts were derived. Sequencing was performed with immunoSEQ multiplex PCR; in TCRdb, only in-frame clones are kept and a portion is missing. V and J calls and clone size are copied from that table; D and trimming were computed from the DNA. This table has 200,000 to 300,000 clones, 75% to 90% appearing once. As concerns this clone: At one end the junction does not follow the germline gene, possibly because of a read error.

Material: peripheral blood. The TCR was taken from a human donor in a cohort sampled during active COVID-19.

The CDR3: CASSQGTTYTEQFF. The DNA of the CDR3 is TGTGCCAGCAGCCAAGGGACTACCTACACTGAGCAGTTCTTC. V usage is TRBV3-1 (or the pseudogene TRBV3-2) and J usage is TRBJ2-1, with a possible D match to TRBD2 (6 bases). The CDR3 is 14 amino acids. The germline V gene encodes CDR1 LGHDT and CDR2 YNNKEL (reference sequence).